The 17 T cell receptor beta chains in this list originate from one sample, sequenced in a study of blood T cell repertoires in COVID-19. Sequencing used immunoSEQ multiplex PCR; TCRdb keeps in-frame clones, though not all of them. The data hold some 240,000 clones, with 65% to 90% observed a single time. Sequenced material: peripheral blood. Source of these receptors: a woman aged 40 to 55 who had recovered from COVID-19.

This clone was counted between two and nine times. The chain combines TRBV29-1 with TRBJ1-1, with D maybe TRBD1 (5 bases). Trimming pared 4 bases from V and 9 bases from J, leaving 9 bases between. Germline CDR1 and CDR2: SQVTM and ANQGSEA. The CDR3 is 10 amino acids. The CDR3 nucleotides read TGCAGCGTTGTTGGGGCCCAAGCTTTCTTT. It is translated as CSVVGAQAFF.

The chain carries TRBV24-1 and TRBJ1-4; D is possibly TRBD1 (6 bases). The germline V gene has CDR1 KGHDR and CDR2 SFDVKD. V was shortened by 7 bases and J by 6 bases, with 14 bases between the two germline ends. This CDR3 has 14 residues. The CDR3 DNA reads as TGTGCCACCAGCCAAACAGGGAATGATGAAAAACTGTTTTTT. This sequence encodes CATSQTGNDEKLFF.

The chain employs TRBV9 and TRBJ1-4; a weak D match, TRBD1 (5 bases). The CDR3 length is 14 residues. In germline, CDR1 is SGDLS, CDR2 YYNGEE. V gave up 2 bases and J gave up 8 bases, with 13 bases separating them. CDR3 DNA: TGTGCCAGCAGCGTTTTAGGGGATAACGAAAAACTGTTTTTT. Its protein product is CASSVLGDNEKLFF.

The rearrangement links TRBV18 to TRBJ2-1; 10 nucleotides match TRBD2. Trimming removed 4 bases from V and 2 bases from J; junction bases left unmatched: 2. Germline V gene sequence: CDR1 KGHSH, CDR2 LQKENI. The CDR3 has 15 residues. CDR3 in DNA: TGTGCCAGCTCACTTACTAGCGGGGCCTACAATGAGCAGTTCTTC. Protein: CASSLTSGAYNEQFF.

The chain joins TRBV5-1 to TRBJ2-3; weak D call: TRBD2 (5 bases). CDR1 and CDR2 from the germline V gene are SGHRS and YFSETQ. This CDR3 comprises 13 residues. The ends were cut back, 8 bases at V and 4 bases at J, with 14 bases in the middle. The CDR3 loop reads CASKPDGADTQYF. The DNA for the CDR3 is TGCGCCAGTAAACCCGACGGGGCAGATACGCAGTATTTT.

The rearrangement links TRBV5-4 to TRBJ2-2, with 7 bases that match TRBD2. With V trimmed by 1 base and J by 4 bases, 10 bases remained unmatched. The CDR3 runs 17 residues. The V gene's germline CDR1 is SGHNT and CDR2 YYREEE (reference sequence). The DNA of the CDR3 is TGTGCCAGCAGCTTGAGTCCGGGGGAGGGGATCACCGGGGAGCTGTTTTTT. Protein: CASSLSPGEGITGELFF.

This clone was observed a single time. V gene TRBV5-1 combines with J gene TRBJ1-1; 9 bases match TRBD1. Germline trimming cut 3 bases from V and 1 base from J; bases unmatched to any gene: 7. In germline, CDR1 is SGHRS, CDR2 YFSETQ. The CDR3 is 16 residues long. The CDR3 sequence: CASSSGDRAGNTEAFF. Written as DNA, the CDR3 is TGCGCCAGCAGCTCAGGGGACAGGGCTGGGAACACTGAAGCTTTCTTT.

This chain joins TRBV19 and TRBJ1-5; TRBD1 matches at 11 bases. Unmatched junction bases numbered 7, after V lost 3 bases and J lost 6 bases. The CDR3 is 16 amino acids. Germline values: CDR1 LNHDA, CDR2 SQIVND (reference sequence). The CDR3 loop reads CASSISDRGHGQPQHF. The DNA for the CDR3 is TGTGCCAGTAGTATTTCGGACAGGGGGCACGGTCAGCCCCAGCATTTT. Full variable domain (missing parts from reference TRBV19 and TRBJ1-5): DGGITQSPKYLFRKEGQNVTLSCEQNLNHDAMYWYRQDPGQGLRLIYYSQIVNDFQKGDIAEGYSVSREKKESFPLTVTSAQKNPTAFYLCASSISDRGHGQPQHFGDGTRLSIL.

This clone has a single count. V gene TRBV5-6 combines with J gene TRBJ2-1, with unresolved D. CDR3 length equals 15 residues. Germline V CDR1 and CDR2: SGHDT, YYEEEE. Trimming took off 0 bases at V and 0 bases at J, with 7 bases between the two ends. In DNA, the CDR3 is TGTGCCAGCAGCTTGGACGTGAGCTCCTACAATGAGCAGTTCTTC. It translates to CASSLDVSSYNEQFF. Full variable domain (missing parts from reference TRBV5-6 and TRBJ2-1): DAGVTQSPTHLIKTRGQQVTLRCSPKSGHDTVSWYQQALGQGPQFIFQYYEEEERQRGNFPDRFSGHQFPNYSSELNVNALLLGDSALYLCASSLDVSSYNEQFFGPGTRLTVL.

This chain joins TRBV11-3 and TRBJ2-3, with D perhaps matching TRBD1 (6 bases). CDR1 SGHNT and CDR2 YENEEA come from the germline V gene. This CDR3 spans 14 amino acids. V gave up 3 bases and J gave up 5 bases, with 12 bases separating them. The CDR3 region is CASSFLGAGDTQYF. In nucleotides, the CDR3 is TGTGCCAGCAGCTTTTTGGGGGCTGGAGATACGCAGTATTTT.

The chain is built from TRBV5-6 and TRBJ1-4; 7 positions match TRBD1. Germline CDR1 SGHDT, CDR2 YYEEEE. V was clipped by 4 bases and J by 5 bases; unmatched bases: 8. The CDR3 extends over 15 amino acids. CDR3 nucleotide sequence: TGTGCCAGCAGCGTCACGGGACAGTTGAATGAAAAACTGTTTTTT. Protein product: CASSVTGQLNEKLFF.

This clone was seen a handful of times. The chain has TRBV2 and TRBJ1-2; D perhaps matches TRBD1 (6 bases). Trimming took 4 bases from V and 5 from J, leaving 14 bases between them. Germline V gives CDR1 SNHLY, CDR2 FYNNEI. The CDR3 runs 14 residues. The CDR3 nucleotides are TGTGCCAGCAGTGCACAGGGTAGTGAGTATGGCTACACCTTC. Translation: CASSAQGSEYGYTF.

The chain recombines TRBV19 with TRBJ2-3; possibly TRBD2 for D (6 bases). From germline, CDR1 is LNHDA and CDR2 SQIVND (reference sequence). The V end lost 7 bases, the J end lost 6 bases, and 14 bases lay between the germline ends. The CDR3 totals 13 residues. The chain's CDR3 is CASTDWGRDTQYF. The CDR3 nucleotides are TGTGCCAGTACCGACTGGGGGAGGGATACGCAGTATTTT.

The chain employs TRBV28 and TRBJ1-5; possible D gene TRBD1, 5 bases. Germline V CDR1 and CDR2: MDHEN, SYDVKM. CDR3 length: 18 amino acids. Trimming shortened V by 2 bases and J by 1 base, and 18 bases separated the two germline ends. The CDR3 nucleotides read TGTGCCAGCAGTTTACCGGGGTTGCGGGGGTTGAGCAATCAGCCCCAGCATTTT. Translation gives CASSLPGLRGLSNQPQHF.

The V gene is TRBV11-2, the J gene TRBJ2-3; 9 nucleotides match TRBD2. The ends lost 4 bases at V and 2 bases at J; junction bases unmatched: 4. Germline CDR1 SGHAT, CDR2 FQNNGV. The CDR3 is made up of 15 amino acids. DNA of the CDR3: TGTGCCAGCAGCTATCTAGCGGGGAACACAGATACGCAGTATTTT. Its protein is CASSYLAGNTDTQYF.

The genes are TRBV6-4 and TRBJ1-1, with a possible D match to TRBD1 (5 bases). Germline loops: CDR1 MRHNA, CDR2 SNTAGT. The V end lost 4 bases, the J end lost 5 bases, and 14 bases lay between the germline ends. CDR3 length equals 14 residues. The CDR3 protein is CASSVTPRGTEAFF. The CDR3 DNA reads TGTGCCAGCAGTGTTACGCCACGGGGGACTGAAGCTTTCTTT.

The chain joins TRBV27 to TRBJ2-7; 9 bases line up with TRBD1. The CDR3 has 15 amino acids. After removal of 6 bases from V and 6 bases from J, the junction contained 12 bases not matched to a gene. Germline V lookup: CDR1 MNHEY, CDR2 SMNVEV (reference sequence). The CDR3 DNA reads TGTGCCAGCAGACCTATGGGGACAGGGACAACCGAGCAGTACTTC. Protein product: CASRPMGTGTTEQYF.